These 2 T cell receptor beta chains originate from one sample sequenced in a study of graft-versus-host responses after intestinal transplantation. The antigens for these receptors are not known. Only in-frame clones appear in the TCRdb table, and some are missing; sequencing was by immunoSEQ multiplex PCR. The table shows 90,000 to 95,000 clones, with just over 90% occurring only once. The starting material was unstimulated CD8+ T cells sorted from spleen or lymph node cells, obtained before intestinal transplant. The receptors were gathered from a human donor who received an intestinal transplant.

V gene TRBV15 combines with J gene TRBJ2-7; TRBD2 agrees at 8 bases. Germline V gene data show CDR1 as LNHNV and CDR2 as YYDKDF (reference sequence). The junction had 7 bases not matched to a gene; V was cut back by 3 bases and J by 0 bases. CDR3 length: 16 amino acids. In nucleotides, the CDR3 is TGTGCCACCAGCAGGGCGGGGCGGGAGGACTCCTACGAGCAGTACTTC. It specifies CATSRAGREDSYEQYF.

The chain is built from TRBV2 and TRBJ2-1; D unclear. The CDR3 extends over 13 amino acids. V was shortened by 6 bases and J by 2 bases, with 8 bases between the two germline ends. Germline V CDR1 and CDR2: SNHLY, FYNNEI. The CDR3 bases are TGTGCCAGCAGGGCCGATACCTACAATGAGCAGTTCTTC. Its translation: CASRADTYNEQFF. The entire variable domain, with the rest obtained from reference TRBV2 and TRBJ2-1, is as follows: EPEVTQTPSHQVTQMGQEVILRCVPISNHLYFYWYRQILGQKVEFLVSFYNNEISEKSEIFDDQFSVERPDGSNFTLKIRSTKLEDSAMYFCASRADTYNEQFFGPGTRLTVL.